This T cell receptor beta chain appears in the sequencing data of a study of shared clonotypes between healthy human individuals. Germline lookup yields CDR1 LNHDA and CDR2 SQIVND (reference sequence). The germline V and J ends were trimmed by 5 bases and 5 bases, with 12 bases remaining between them. CDR3 size: 14 residues. This clone was seen a single time. Method: immunoSEQ multiplex PCR; TCRdb's copy keeps in-frame clones and lacks some. The profile shows 600,000 to 750,000 clones, approximately 79% of them singletons. The V gene is TRBV19, the J gene TRBJ2-2; a weak D match, TRBD1 (5 bases). The source material was memory CD4+ T cells sorted from blood. The subset was: CD45RA-negative fraction. This clonotype originated in a woman aged 30 to 39 in good health. CDR3 protein: CASSVTGTTGELFF. The CDR3 region has the DNA TGTGCCAGTAGTGTAACAGGTACAACCGGGGAGCTGTTTTTT.